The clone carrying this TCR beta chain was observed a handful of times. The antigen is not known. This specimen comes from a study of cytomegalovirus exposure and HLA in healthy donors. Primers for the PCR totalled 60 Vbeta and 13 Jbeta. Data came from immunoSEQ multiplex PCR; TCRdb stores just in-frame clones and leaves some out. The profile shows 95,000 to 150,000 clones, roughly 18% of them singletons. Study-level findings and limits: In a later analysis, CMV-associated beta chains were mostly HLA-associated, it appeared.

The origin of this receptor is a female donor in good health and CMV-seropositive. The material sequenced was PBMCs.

CDR3 DNA sequence: TGTGCCAGCAGCCCGATGGGGACTAGCGCAGATACGCAGTATTTT. Residues: CASSPMGTSADTQYF. The chain links TRBV9 to TRBJ2-3; 10 bases agree with TRBD2. V dropped 4 bases and J dropped 4; count of bases not matched to a gene: 6. This CDR3 region has 15 residues. Germline V lookup: CDR1 SGDLS, CDR2 YYNGEE.